The 20 T cell receptor beta chains below come from one sample, sequenced in a study of T cell responses to AZD1222 COVID-19 vaccine. TCRdb's copy holds only in-frame clones and misses some; the assay was immunoSEQ multiplex PCR. The table lists roughly 120,000 clones, about 90% of them singletons. The sequencing here drew on peripheral blood, taken on day 0 of AZD1222 vaccination. The receptors come from an adult in good health.

The CDR3 loop reads CASSLYQEQFF. The CDR3 nucleotides are TGTGCCAGCAGCTTATATCAAGAGCAGTTCTTC. The gene calls are TRBV5-6 and TRBJ2-1; D uncertain. This CDR3 has 11 residues. V lost 2 bases and J 10 bases, leaving 7 bases between the germline ends. Germline lookup yields CDR1 SGHDT and CDR2 YYEEEE.

The rearrangement uses TRBV5-1 and TRBJ2-7; TRBD2 matches 8 bases. The CDR3 has 15 residues. J was trimmed by 3 bases and V by 2 bases; bases with no gene match: 7. The germline gives CDR1 SGHRS, CDR2 YFSETQ. The CDR3 DNA reads as TGCGCCAGCAGCTTAACTAGCGGCCGCTTCTACGAGCAGTACTTC. Translation: CASSLTSGRFYEQYF.

The rearrangement joins TRBV11-3 to TRBJ2-7; 7 positions match TRBD1. The germline V gene encodes CDR1 SGHNT and CDR2 YENEEA. The junction had 10 bases not matched to a gene; V was cut back by 1 base and J by 4 bases. CDR3 length equals 16 residues. The CDR3 reads CASSLGDSRLEYEQYF. CDR3 coding DNA: TGTGCCAGCAGCTTAGGGGACAGCCGGCTGGAATACGAGCAGTACTTC.

The J gene is TRBJ2-1, the V gene TRBV19; D is perhaps TRBD1 (6 bases). The germline V and J ends were trimmed by 7 bases and 7 bases, with 14 bases remaining between them. This CDR3 contains 13 residues. Germline V CDR1 and CDR2: LNHDA, SQIVND (reference sequence). Here the CDR3 reads CASKRTEFNEQFF. The DNA of the CDR3 is TGTGCCAGTAAAAGGACAGAATTTAATGAGCAGTTCTTC.

The J gene is TRBJ2-2, the V gene TRBV7-2; D is uncertain. CDR1 and CDR2 from the germline V gene are SGHTA and FQGNSA. The CDR3 runs to 14 residues. V was cut by 0 bases and J by 6 bases, with 8 bases left in between. In DNA, the CDR3 is TGTGCCAGCAGCTTAGCCACCAGCTCCGGGGAGCTGTTTTTT. This translates into CASSLATSSGELFF.

CDR3 in DNA: TGTGCCAGCAGCCACTCCGGGACTGCAGGGTACGAGCAGTACTTC. It encodes CASSHSGTAGYEQYF. The chain links TRBV14 to TRBJ2-7, with a possible D match to TRBD2 (6 bases). This CDR3 contains 15 residues. Trimming took 3 bases from V and 4 from J, leaving 16 bases between them. The germline V gene has CDR1 SGHDN and CDR2 FVKESK.

DNA for the CDR3: TGTGCCTGGAGTGTAACCGGGGGATCCTATGGCTACACCTTC. Its translation: CAWSVTGGSYGYTF. This chain links TRBV30 with TRBJ1-2, with D perhaps matching TRBD1 (5 bases). From germline, CDR1 is GTSNPN and CDR2 SVGIG (reference sequence). The V gene lost 0 bases and the J gene lost 4 bases, with 12 bases spanning the gap. This CDR3 is 14 amino acids long.

The gene calls are TRBV10-3 and TRBJ2-1; 13 nucleotides align to TRBD2. Germline CDR1 and CDR2: ENHRY and SYGVKD. CDR3 size: 18 residues. The V segment lost 3 bases and the J segment 3 bases; nucleotides outside the gene matches: 8. The CDR3 DNA sequence: TGTGCCATCAGTGACTTTAGGACTAGCGGGAGTTTCTACAATGAGCAGTTCTTC. This sequence encodes CAISDFRTSGSFYNEQFF.

This sequence joins TRBV28 and TRBJ1-1, with D hard to call. The CDR3 contains 15 residues. Germline CDR1 reads MDHEN; CDR2 reads SYDVKM. V was cut by 3 bases and J by 3 bases, with 14 bases left in between. The CDR3 here is CASSLRVGRYTEAFF. The CDR3 nucleotides read TGTGCCAGCAGTTTGAGGGTCGGGCGGTACACTGAAGCTTTCTTT.

This chain links TRBV6-5 with TRBJ2-7, with D unresolved. The CDR3 length is 13 residues. Germline-derived CDR1 and CDR2 are MNHEY and SVGAGI. V lost 10 bases to trimming and J lost 0 bases, with 13 bases between them. The CDR3: CATTASSSYEQYF. The CDR3 DNA follows: TGTGCCACCACAGCGTCTAGCTCCTACGAGCAGTACTTC.

The chain couples TRBV18 to TRBJ2-5; TRBD1 agrees at 9 bases. Trimming took 5 bases from V and 3 from J; bases not matched to a gene: 4. This CDR3 is 14 amino acids long. Per germline, CDR1 KGHSH and CDR2 LQKENI. As DNA, the CDR3 is TGTGCCAGCTCAGCCCGGGACAGGGAAGAGACCCAGTACTTC. It specifies CASSARDREETQYF.

This chain uses TRBV5-6 with TRBJ1-6; maybe TRBD1 (5 bases). The CDR3 is made up of 15 amino acids. V lost 4 bases and J 10 bases, leaving 18 bases between the germline ends. The V gene's germline CDR1 is SGHDT and CDR2 YYEEEE. The CDR3 loop is CASSPSLGTASPLHF. CDR3 bases: TGTGCCAGCAGCCCGTCCTTGGGGACTGCATCACCCCTCCACTTT.

The V gene is TRBV18, the J gene TRBJ2-2; D is possibly TRBD2 (5 bases). From germline, CDR1 is KGHSH and CDR2 LQKENI. V lost 0 bases, J lost 4 bases, and 9 bases lay in between. The CDR3 consists of 15 residues. CDR3 coding DNA: TGTGCCAGCTCACCACCGCGGGTTGGCACCGGGGAGCTGTTTTTT. Translating it yields CASSPPRVGTGELFF. Together with reference TRBV18 and TRBJ2-2, the CDR3 gives the full variable domain: NAGVMQNPRHLVRRRGQEARLRCSPMKGHSHVYWYRQLPEEGLKFMVYLQKENIIDESGMPKERFSAEFPKEGPSILRIQQVVRGDSAAYFCASSPPRVGTGELFFGEGSRLTVL.

The chain employs TRBV7-8 and TRBJ2-7; D possibly corresponds to TRBD2 (6 bases). This CDR3 region has 16 residues. The V end was cut by 5 bases, the J end by 7 bases, with 24 bases between. Germline V gene data show CDR1 as SGHVS and CDR2 as FQNEAQ. In DNA form, the CDR3 reads TGTGCCAGCAGCCCTAGTACAGGACTAATAGGCGGGGAGCAGTACTTC. Protein sequence: CASSPSTGLIGGEQYF. Supplemented by reference TRBV7-8 and TRBJ2-7, the full variable domain reads GAGVSQSPRYKVAKRGQDVALRCDPISGHVSLFWYQQALGQGPEFLTYFQNEAQLDKSGLPSDRFFAERPEGSVSTLKIQRTQQEDSAVYLCASSPSTGLIGGEQYFGPGTRLTVT.

The rearrangement joins TRBV4-2 to TRBJ2-7; D possibly uses TRBD1 or TRBD2 (5 bases each). Per germline, CDR1 LGHNA and CDR2 YNFKEQ. The CDR3 runs to 15 residues. V was clipped by 0 bases and J by 4 bases, with 13 bases between them. The CDR3: CASSQDGDGPYEQYF. CDR3 in DNA: TGTGCCAGCAGCCAAGACGGGGACGGACCTTACGAGCAGTACTTC.

Notes on this clone: One junction end disagrees with the germline gene, perhaps due to a read error. The chain employs TRBV19 and TRBJ2-7, with 7 bases matching TRBD1. CDR3 length equals 16 residues. The germline V gene encodes CDR1 LNHDA and CDR2 SQIVND (reference sequence). CDR3 DNA: TGTGCCAGCAGTAGCCTCGAGGGGGCACGGACCTACGAGCAGTACTTC. Protein sequence: CASSSLEGARTYEQYF.

This rearrangement joins TRBV6-5 to TRBJ2-3; D ambiguous. This CDR3 has 15 residues. With 5 bases removed from V and 0 bases from J, the gap between germline ends came to 12 bases. The germline V gene has CDR1 MNHEY and CDR2 SVGAGI. The CDR3 bases are TGTGCCAGCAGTCTGCAACTAACCAGCACAGATACGCAGTATTTT. Its protein is CASSLQLTSTDTQYF.

This clone was detected once. The J gene is TRBJ1-1, the V gene TRBV27; D gene ambiguous. Germline CDR1 and CDR2: MNHEY and SMNVEV (reference sequence). V dropped 7 bases and J dropped 5 bases, with 17 bases sitting between them. CDR3 length: 14 amino acids. CDR3 residues: CASNTGTSSTEAFF. DNA of the CDR3: TGTGCCAGCAATACGGGCACCTCGAGTACTGAAGCTTTCTTT.

This chain uses TRBV5-1 with TRBJ2-5, with 7 bases fitting TRBD2. From germline, CDR1 is SGHRS and CDR2 YFSETQ. Trimming at V came to 3 bases and at J to 5 bases, leaving 7 bases not matched to a gene. The CDR3 loop spans 14 amino acids. CDR3 coding DNA: TGCGCCAGCAGCTCGGGACCGGGAGGTGAGACCCAGTACTTC. Translating gives CASSSGPGGETQYF. Using reference TRBV5-1 and TRBJ2-5 for the parts outside the CDR3, the full variable domain is KAGVTQTPRYLIKTRGQQVTLSCSPISGHRSVSWYQQTPGQGLQFLFEYFSETQRNKGNFPGRFSGRQFSNSRSEMNVSTLELGDSALYLCASSSGPGGETQYFGPGTRLLVL.

This chain links TRBV12-3 or TRBV12-4 with TRBJ2-7; the D is unclear. The CDR3 covers 10 residues. The ends were cut back, 8 bases at V and 3 bases at J, with 5 bases in the middle. The CDR3 coding sequence is TGTGCCAGCCGAAACTACGAGCAGTACTTC. This sequence encodes CASRNYEQYF.